A single T cell receptor (beta chain) is shown here with its context. The sample belongs to a study of cytomegalovirus exposure and HLA in healthy donors. The CDR3 is 16 amino acids. The V and J ends lost 4 bases and 0 bases, in that order; junction bases with no gene match: 7. Germline V gene lookup returns CDR1 SGHTA and CDR2 FQGNSA. 60 Vbeta and 13 Jbeta primers were used in PCR. The protocol was immunoSEQ multiplex PCR, while the TCRdb copy is restricted to in-frame clones and leaves out a portion. The sample contains around 130,000 clones, less than 75% of which appear only once. The specimen sequenced was PBMCs. The rearrangement links TRBV7-2 to TRBJ2-3; 7 bases map to TRBD1. The receptor comes from a middle-aged woman in good health and CMV-seropositive. The CDR3 loop reads CASSSRQGSSTDTQYF. DNA of the CDR3: TGTGCCAGCAGCTCACGACAGGGCTCAAGCACAGATACGCAGTATTTT.